Below are 10 T cell receptor beta chains sequenced from a single sample in a study of T cell responses to AZD1222 COVID-19 vaccine. TCRdb keeps only in-frame clones here, not all; method: immunoSEQ multiplex PCR. The sample lists about 170,000 clones, more than 90% occurring once. The sequenced sample was peripheral blood, obtained on day 0 of AZD1222 vaccination. These TCRs come from an adult in good health.

The rearrangement links TRBV10-2 to TRBJ2-7; D is perhaps TRBD1 (6 bases). The CDR3 is 12 amino acids. CDR1 and CDR2 from the germline V gene are WSHSY and SAAADI. Trimming cost V 3 bases and J 5 bases, with 8 bases left between them. CDR3 loop: CASSERGNEQYF. In DNA form, the CDR3 reads TGCGCCAGCAGTGAAAGGGGGAACGAGCAGTACTTC.

The rearrangement joins TRBV6-2 or TRBV6-3 to TRBJ2-7; either TRBD1 or TRBD2 may supply D (5 bases each). V was cut by 5 bases and J by 11 bases, with 16 bases left in between. The V gene's germline CDR1 is MNHEY and CDR2 SVGEGT. CDR3 size: 12 residues. In DNA form, the CDR3 reads TGTGCCAGCAGTCACGACAGTACCGGGGAGTACTTC. Its protein is CASSHDSTGEYF.

The chain employs TRBV20-1 and TRBJ2-3; D unclear. The CDR3 loop spans 14 amino acids. V lost 3 bases to trimming and J lost 2 bases, with 12 bases between them. Germline V gives CDR1 DFQATT, CDR2 SNEGSKA (reference sequence). The CDR3 bases are TGCAGTGCTAGTACGTGGGCAGTCACAGATACGCAGTATTTT. It encodes CSASTWAVTDTQYF.

The chain recombines TRBV10-1 with TRBJ2-2, with no clear D. The germline V gene has CDR1 WNHNN and CDR2 SYGVQD (reference sequence). V lost 5 bases, J lost 3 bases, and 7 bases lay in between. The CDR3 contains 13 residues. The CDR3 region has the DNA TGCGCCAGCAGTCCTTATTACACCGGGGAGCTGTTTTTT. Its translation is CASSPYYTGELFF.

This chain joins TRBV2 and TRBJ1-1, with D maybe TRBD1 (6 bases). Germline CDR1 reads SNHLY; CDR2 reads FYNNEI. The CDR3 is made up of 14 amino acids. V lost 6 bases, J lost 0 bases, and 11 bases lay in between. The CDR3 DNA reads as TGTGCCAGCAGAAACAGGGCAATGAACACTGAAGCTTTCTTT. It specifies CASRNRAMNTEAFF.

CDR3 loop: CASSTGGISGANVLTF. The CDR3 DNA is TGCGCCAGCAGCACAGGGGGAATCTCTGGGGCCAACGTCCTGACTTTC. V gene TRBV5-1 combines with J gene TRBJ2-6; 8 bases fit TRBD1. Unmatched junction bases numbered 3, after V lost 4 bases and J lost 0 bases. Germline V gives CDR1 SGHRS, CDR2 YFSETQ. The CDR3 length is 16 residues. Supplemented by reference TRBV5-1 and TRBJ2-6, the full variable domain reads KAGVTQTPRYLIKTRGQQVTLSCSPISGHRSVSWYQQTPGQGLQFLFEYFSETQRNKGNFPGRFSGRQFSNSRSEMNVSTLELGDSALYLCASSTGGISGANVLTFGAGSRLTVL.

The genes are TRBV27 and TRBJ1-6; D remains ambiguous. The CDR3 is 14 residues long. V was shortened by 6 bases and J by 7 bases, with 13 bases between the two germline ends. Per germline, CDR1 MNHEY and CDR2 SMNVEV (reference sequence). The CDR3 coding sequence is TGTGCCAGCAGCCCTTGGCGGGAAAATTCACCCCTCCACTTT. Its translation: CASSPWRENSPLHF.

The sample holds a few counts of this clone. The rearrangement uses TRBV27 and TRBJ2-5; perhaps TRBD2 as D (5 bases). Germline-derived CDR1 and CDR2 are MNHEY and SMNVEV (reference sequence). V was shortened by 8 bases and J by 4 bases, with 14 bases between the two germline ends. CDR3 size: 13 residues. The CDR3 DNA reads TGTGCCAGCTCCGGACTCCTAGGAGAGACCCAGTACTTC. Translation: CASSGLLGETQYF.

V gene TRBV12-3 or TRBV12-4 combines with J gene TRBJ2-7, with a weak D call TRBD2 (5 bases). The CDR3 contains 13 residues. V was trimmed by 2 bases and J by 9 bases, leaving 14 bases between them. The DNA of the CDR3 is TGTGCCAGCAGTTTATCCGGGGATAAGGTGCAGTACTTC. This codes for CASSLSGDKVQYF.

The chain links TRBV18 to TRBJ1-1; D perhaps matches TRBD1 (6 bases). This CDR3 is 15 amino acids long. The germline V and J ends were trimmed by 6 bases and 6 bases, with 20 bases remaining between them. CDR1 is KGHSH and CDR2 is LQKENI in the germline V gene. CDR3 in amino acids: CASSASGVPWAEAFF. The CDR3, as DNA: TGTGCCAGCTCTGCATCAGGGGTCCCCTGGGCTGAAGCTTTCTTT.